The 26 T cell receptor beta chains presented below share a single source sample, sequenced in a study of cytotoxic CD8 clonotypes in ibrutinib-treated CLL. Clones were sequenced by immunoSEQ multiplex PCR, and TCRdb holds only the in-frame ones, with some missing. This table has about 250,000 clones, 70% appearing once. Sequencing was performed on PBMCs, taken after 24 months of ibrutinib treatment. All receptors come from a human donor with chronic lymphocytic leukemia.

The chain links TRBV19 to TRBJ2-1; 9 bases are shared with TRBD2. This CDR3 is built from 16 residues. V lost 9 bases, J lost 6 bases, and 15 bases stayed unmatched. Germline-derived CDR1 and CDR2 are LNHDA and SQIVND (reference sequence). The CDR3 DNA is TGTGCCAGCACCATCGAACCGGGACTAGCCGCCAATGAGCAGTTCTTC. It is translated as CASTIEPGLAANEQFF.

For this clone: Other DNA sequences in the sample encode the same CDR3. The rearrangement links TRBV6-5 to TRBJ1-1; weak D call: TRBD1 (5 bases). The V gene lost 0 bases and the J gene lost 1 base, with 9 bases spanning the gap. This CDR3 has 15 amino acids. Germline-derived CDR1 and CDR2 are MNHEY and SVGAGI. The CDR3 bases are TGTGCCAGCAGTTACTCCTGGGGGGGGAACACTGAAGCTTTCTTT. This translates into CASSYSWGGNTEAFF.

V gene TRBV19 combines with J gene TRBJ2-7; maybe TRBD2 (5 bases). This CDR3 contains 15 residues. Germline CDR1 reads LNHDA; CDR2 reads SQIVND (reference sequence). V lost 3 bases and J lost 0, with 12 bases in between. The CDR3 here is CASSIVSGASYEQYF. DNA for the CDR3: TGTGCCAGTAGTATTGTAAGCGGAGCCTCCTACGAGCAGTACTTC. Together with reference TRBV19 and TRBJ2-7, the CDR3 gives the full variable domain: DGGITQSPKYLFRKEGQNVTLSCEQNLNHDAMYWYRQDPGQGLRLIYYSQIVNDFQKGDIAEGYSVSREKKESFPLTVTSAQKNPTAFYLCASSIVSGASYEQYFGPGTRLTVT.

This clone was picked up a small number of times. J is TRBJ1-2 and V is TRBV27; D gene ambiguous. Germline loops: CDR1 MNHEY, CDR2 SMNVEV (reference sequence). V lost 5 bases and J 4 bases, leaving 14 bases between the germline ends. The CDR3 is 14 amino acids. CDR3 coding DNA: TGTGCCAGCAGTCCCGGCCTTCCCCTCTATGGCTACACCTTC. Encoded protein: CASSPGLPLYGYTF.

The chain is built from TRBV29-1 and TRBJ2-7; D remains ambiguous. V lost 7 bases, J lost 0 bases, and 13 bases lay in between. Per the germline V gene, CDR1 is SQVTM and CDR2 is ANQGSEA. The CDR3 runs 13 residues. Here the CDR3 reads CSAYGGGSYEQYF. In DNA form, the CDR3 reads TGCAGCGCTTACGGCGGCGGCTCCTACGAGCAGTACTTC.

The J gene is TRBJ2-5, the V gene TRBV23-1, with D possibly matching TRBD2 (6 bases). TRBV23-1 is flagged as an ORF with uncertain function. Between the trimmed V and J ends, which lost 5 bases and 0 bases, there was a span of 10 bases. The CDR3 totals 14 residues. This CDR3 reads CASSDLANQETQYF. In nucleotides, the CDR3 is TGCGCCAGCAGTGATCTAGCGAACCAAGAGACCCAGTACTTC.

This clone came up a few times. This chain connects TRBV28 to TRBJ2-1; the D gene is possibly TRBD1 (5 bases). Germline CDR1 and CDR2: MDHEN and SYDVKM. V lost 6 bases and J lost 0, with 12 bases in between. This CDR3 spans 15 amino acids. The CDR3: CASSLRGLSYNEQFF. In DNA form, the CDR3 reads TGTGCCAGCAGCCTAAGGGGTCTCTCCTACAATGAGCAGTTCTTC.

The chain links TRBV6-1 to TRBJ1-1; 7 bases align to TRBD1. The junction had 8 bases not matched to a gene; V was cut back by 6 bases and J by 4 bases. Germline assignment: CDR1 MNHNS and CDR2 SASEGT. CDR3 size: 14 residues. CDR3 sequence (DNA): TGTGCCAGCAGCCTTAGGACAGGACTCACTGAAGCTTTCTTT. As protein: CASSLRTGLTEAFF.

This clone turned up a few times. One end of the junction fails to match germline, which may point to a read error. The rearrangement uses TRBV5-1 and TRBJ1-2; D remains unclear. CDR1 is SGHRS, CDR2 YFSETQ, per germline. This CDR3 spans 13 amino acids. The CDR3 DNA reads TGCGCCAGCAGCTTGGAAACGGGTTATGGCTGCACCTTC. As protein: CASSLETGYGCTF.

CDR3 sequence reads: CASSVAGQGDYEQYF. CDR3 nucleotides: TGTGCCAGCAGCGTAGCGGGACAGGGGGACTACGAGCAGTACTTC. The chain joins TRBV9 to TRBJ2-7; TRBD1 agrees at 11 bases. Germline V gene data show CDR1 as SGDLS and CDR2 as YYNGEE. The CDR3 contains 15 residues. V was pared by 0 bases and J by 3 bases, with 2 bases of the junction left unmatched.

V and J are TRBV5-1 and TRBJ2-3; D is unclear. The V gene lost 2 bases and the J gene lost 2 bases, with 12 bases spanning the gap. Germline V gene lookup returns CDR1 SGHRS and CDR2 YFSETQ. There are 15 residues in the CDR3. The chain's CDR3 is CASSFAPEDTDTQYF. CDR3 sequence (DNA): TGCGCCAGCAGCTTTGCACCTGAGGACACAGATACGCAGTATTTT. Looking up the rest from reference TRBV5-1 and TRBJ2-3 gives the full variable domain: KAGVTQTPRYLIKTRGQQVTLSCSPISGHRSVSWYQQTPGQGLQFLFEYFSETQRNKGNFPGRFSGRQFSNSRSEMNVSTLELGDSALYLCASSFAPEDTDTQYFGPGTRLTVL.

The chain joins TRBV29-1 to TRBJ2-2; D uncertain. With 6 bases removed from V and 3 bases from J, the gap between germline ends came to 23 bases. CDR1 and CDR2 from the germline V gene are SQVTM and ANQGSEA. The CDR3 runs to 17 residues. This chain's CDR3 is CSVAMLWGIADTGELFF. CDR3 nucleotides: TGCAGCGTAGCAATGTTATGGGGAATTGCGGACACCGGGGAGCTGTTTTTT.

CDR3 in amino acids: CASSLKGDHYNEQFF. The CDR3 nucleotides are TGTGCCAGCAGCTTAAAAGGGGATCACTACAATGAGCAGTTCTTC. J is TRBJ2-1 and V is TRBV7-3, with D possibly being TRBD1 (5 bases). CDR1 is SGHTA, CDR2 FQGTGA, per germline. This CDR3 spans 15 amino acids. V lost 1 base and J lost 3, with 10 bases in between.

This clone was seen more than once but under ten times. This chain joins TRBV27 and TRBJ1-1; D possibly corresponds to TRBD1 (5 bases). The CDR3 consists of 14 residues. Germline V gene sequence: CDR1 MNHEY, CDR2 SMNVEV (reference sequence). Trimming stripped 3 bases from V and 8 bases from J, with 16 bases between. The DNA of the CDR3 is TGTGCCAGCAGTTTCTATGACAGCATCTTGGAAGCTTTCTTT. Its protein is CASSFYDSILEAFF.

This clone appeared a single time. V and J are TRBV4-1 and TRBJ1-2; maybe TRBD1 (5 bases). This CDR3 spans 17 amino acids. V lost 0 bases, J lost 2 bases, and 16 bases lay in between. Germline V lookup: CDR1 MGHRA, CDR2 YSYEKL. The CDR3 nucleotides are TGCGCCAGCAGCCAAGACATGGGGCGCTTTTTCAACTATGGCTACACCTTC. Its translation: CASSQDMGRFFNYGYTF.

The rearrangement uses TRBV14 and TRBJ2-3, with a possible D match to TRBD1 (6 bases). Germline assignment: CDR1 SGHDN and CDR2 FVKESK. V lost 4 bases and J lost 2, with 13 bases in between. This CDR3 comprises 15 residues. This chain's CDR3 is CASSLTGHTTDTQYF. As DNA, the CDR3 is TGTGCCAGCAGCCTCACGGGACATACCACAGATACGCAGTATTTT.

This chain connects TRBV15 to TRBJ1-5; D is perhaps TRBD1 (5 bases). Trimming left V 3 bases short and J 3 bases short, with 12 bases between. The V gene's germline CDR1 is LNHNV and CDR2 YYDKDF (reference sequence). This CDR3 contains 15 residues. This CDR3 is CATSSLPGTNQPQHF. CDR3 DNA sequence: TGTGCCACCAGCAGTCTTCCGGGGACCAATCAGCCCCAGCATTTT.

J is TRBJ2-6 and V is TRBV19; tentative D call: TRBD1 (6 bases). The CDR3 runs to 18 residues. Trimming shortened V by 6 bases and J by 0 bases, and 18 bases separated the two germline ends. Germline loops: CDR1 LNHDA, CDR2 SQIVND (reference sequence). This chain's CDR3 is CASSPDRRTVSGANVLTF. The CDR3 DNA sequence: TGTGCCAGTAGCCCAGACAGGAGGACCGTCTCTGGGGCCAACGTCCTGACTTTC. The full variable domain, its missing parts supplied by reference TRBV19 and TRBJ2-6, is DGGITQSPKYLFRKEGQNVTLSCEQNLNHDAMYWYRQDPGQGLRLIYYSQIVNDFQKGDIAEGYSVSREKKESFPLTVTSAQKNPTAFYLCASSPDRRTVSGANVLTFGAGSRLTVL.

The chain employs TRBV7-2 and TRBJ2-3, with TRBD2 matching over 7 bases. This CDR3 comprises 15 residues. CDR1 and CDR2 (germline): SGHTA, FQGNSA. The junction had 3 bases not matched to a gene; V was cut back by 1 base and J by 2 bases. Written as DNA, the CDR3 is TGTGCCAGCAGCTTAGGCGGGAGACTCACAGATACGCAGTATTTT. Translating gives CASSLGGRLTDTQYF.

This sequence joins TRBV4-3 and TRBJ2-3, with D unresolved. The CDR3 runs to 14 residues. Germline-derived CDR1 and CDR2 are LGHNA and YSLEER. V was trimmed by 0 bases and J by 5 bases, leaving 9 bases between them. As DNA, the CDR3 is TGCGCCAGCAGCCAAGACGGGCTCAAAGATACGCAGTATTTT. As protein: CASSQDGLKDTQYF.

This chain links TRBV9 with TRBJ2-7, with 10 bases lining up with TRBD2. With V trimmed by 2 bases and J by 7 bases, 9 bases remained unmatched. Germline V gene lookup returns CDR1 SGDLS and CDR2 YYNGEE. The CDR3 runs to 15 residues. CDR3 protein: CASSVLGTSAGEQYF. DNA of the CDR3: TGTGCCAGCAGCGTCCTAGGGACTAGCGCGGGGGAGCAGTACTTC. The variable domain in full, with the rest retrieved from reference TRBV9 and TRBJ2-7, is DSGVTQTPKHLITATGQRVTLRCSPRSGDLSVYWYQQSLDQGLQFLIQYYNGEERAKGNILERFSAQQFPDLHSELNLSSLELGDSALYFCASSVLGTSAGEQYFGPGTRLTVT.

This clone was seen only once. The chain joins TRBV5-5 to TRBJ2-5; 8 positions agree with TRBD1. V lost 0 bases to trimming and J lost 2 bases; unmatched junction nucleotides: 6. The CDR3 has 16 amino acids. Germline CDR1 SGHKS, CDR2 YYEKEE (reference sequence). CDR3 in amino acids: CASSLEGQVLQETQYF. The CDR3 coding sequence is TGTGCCAGCAGCTTGGAGGGACAGGTCCTTCAAGAGACCCAGTACTTC.

This clone occurred a few times. The CDR3 region has the DNA TGTGCCAGCTCGCGCGGAGGCACCTACGAGCAGTACTTC. Its protein product is CASSRGGTYEQYF. The genes are TRBV27 and TRBJ2-7; a possible D gene is TRBD2 (5 bases). V lost 8 bases, J lost 2 bases, and 13 bases lay in between. Germline V gene data show CDR1 as MNHEY and CDR2 as SMNVEV (reference sequence). The CDR3 loop spans 13 amino acids.

The chain carries TRBV18 and TRBJ2-4, with 7 bases that match TRBD2. This CDR3 comprises 15 residues. V lost 3 bases and J lost 6; bases outside the gene matches: 8. Germline lookup yields CDR1 KGHSH and CDR2 LQKENI. The DNA of the CDR3 is TGTGCCAGCTCACCTCTCGGCGGGAGCGGAAACATTCAGTACTTC. It specifies CASSPLGGSGNIQYF.

The J gene is TRBJ1-1, the V gene TRBV5-1; 7 bases align to TRBD1. V shed 1 base, J shed 4 bases, and the junction held 4 bases outside the gene matches. CDR3 length: 14 residues. Germline V gives CDR1 SGHRS, CDR2 YFSETQ. The CDR3 DNA reads TGCGCCAGCAGCTTGACAGGGGATAGCACTGAAGCTTTCTTT. This translates into CASSLTGDSTEAFF.

The chain has TRBV5-6 and TRBJ2-7; D may correspond to TRBD1 or TRBD2 (6 bases each). The CDR3 is made up of 14 amino acids. Germline V gene sequence: CDR1 SGHDT, CDR2 YYEEEE. The V end lost 4 bases, the J end lost 0 bases, and 11 bases lay between the germline ends. The CDR3 DNA sequence: TGTGCCAGCAGCCAGGGGACTCCCTCCTACGAGCAGTACTTC. This sequence encodes CASSQGTPSYEQYF. Based on the CDR3 plus reference TRBV5-6 and TRBJ2-7, the full variable domain is DAGVTQSPTHLIKTRGQQVTLRCSPKSGHDTVSWYQQALGQGPQFIFQYYEEEERQRGNFPDRFSGHQFPNYSSELNVNALLLGDSALYLCASSQGTPSYEQYFGPGTRLTVT.